Shown below are 23 T cell receptor beta chains from a single sample sequenced in a study of cytomegalovirus exposure and HLA in healthy donors. Primers: 60 Vbeta forward and 13 Jbeta reverse. Clones were read by immunoSEQ multiplex PCR, and TCRdb kept only the in-frame ones, dropping some. The sample yields 75,000 to 95,000 clones, about 60% seen once. Sequencing input: PBMCs. The receptors were gathered from a woman aged 25 to 39 in good health and CMV-seronegative.

A few counts support this clone. The chain joins TRBV29-1 to TRBJ1-2, with D possibly TRBD1 on 5 matching bases. V gave up 3 bases and J gave up 7 bases, with 9 bases separating them. This CDR3 has 11 residues. Germline V gene sequence: CDR1 SQVTM, CDR2 ANQGSEA. In DNA form, the CDR3 reads TGCAGCGTTGATAGGGGATCTGGCTACACCTTC. Translated: CSVDRGSGYTF.

This clone appeared once. This chain joins TRBV20-1 and TRBJ2-7; D ambiguous. The V and J ends lost 2 bases and 3 bases respectively, with 5 bases between them. This CDR3 has 11 amino acids. Germline values: CDR1 DFQATT, CDR2 SNEGSKA (reference sequence). The CDR3 reads CSARLNYEQYF. CDR3 nucleotides: TGCAGTGCTAGACTAAACTACGAGCAGTACTTC.

This rearrangement joins TRBV5-1 to TRBJ1-2; maybe TRBD1 (6 bases). CDR3 length: 14 residues. Trimming pared 4 bases from V and 8 bases from J, leaving 18 bases between. Looked up from germline, CDR1 is SGHRS and CDR2 is YFSETQ. CDR3 sequence: CASSPFPGEGGYTF. The CDR3 DNA reads as TGCGCCAGCAGCCCCTTCCCAGGGGAAGGCGGCTACACCTTC.

V is TRBV5-6 and J is TRBJ1-2; TRBD1 aligns across 8 bases. V lost 1 base, J lost 5 bases, and 4 bases stayed unmatched. This CDR3 is 14 amino acids long. Germline CDR1 and CDR2: SGHDT and YYEEEE. The DNA for the CDR3 is TGTGCCAGCAGCTTGAACAGGGGGAGGTATGGCTACACCTTC. It translates to CASSLNRGRYGYTF.

The chain is built from TRBV6-5 and TRBJ2-7; 11 nucleotides match TRBD2. J gave up 3 bases and V 4 bases, and 5 bases lay outside the gene matches. The CDR3 runs 15 residues. Germline loops: CDR1 MNHEY, CDR2 SVGAGI. The CDR3 here is CASSFLGTSGYEQYF. DNA for the CDR3: TGTGCCAGCAGTTTTTTGGGGACTAGCGGCTACGAGCAGTACTTC.

The rearrangement uses TRBV7-9 and TRBJ2-3, with D perhaps matching TRBD2 (5 bases). This CDR3 spans 16 amino acids. V was clipped by 1 base and J by 0 bases, with 11 bases between them. Germline values: CDR1 SEHNR, CDR2 FQNEAQ (reference sequence). The CDR3 nucleotides read TGTGCCAGCAGCTTAGGCCTAGCTGGGAGCACAGATACGCAGTATTTT. Its protein is CASSLGLAGSTDTQYF.

This chain uses TRBV5-6 with TRBJ2-7; maybe TRBD1 (5 bases). With 6 bases removed from V and 3 bases from J, the gap between germline ends came to 19 bases. Germline CDR1 reads SGHDT; CDR2 reads YYEEEE. The CDR3 consists of 15 residues. DNA of the CDR3: TGTGCCAGCACCATGAGAACAGGATGGGGCTACGAGCAGTACTTC. Amino acid sequence: CASTMRTGWGYEQYF.

The chain links TRBV4-3 to TRBJ1-1, with 8 bases identical to TRBD1. Germline loops: CDR1 LGHNA, CDR2 YSLEER. Unmatched junction bases numbered 3, after V lost 0 bases and J lost 0 bases. The CDR3 covers 16 residues. The CDR3 region has the DNA TGCGCCAGCAGCCAAGAACCCAGGGGGCTGAACACTGAAGCTTTCTTT. Encoded protein: CASSQEPRGLNTEAFF.

The rearrangement links TRBV5-1 to TRBJ1-4; D gene uncertain. The CDR3 totals 14 residues. V lost 4 bases, J lost 0 bases, and 7 bases lay in between. Germline values: CDR1 SGHRS, CDR2 YFSETQ. The chain's CDR3 is CASSQLATNEKLFF. The CDR3 DNA follows: TGCGCCAGCAGCCAACTTGCAACTAATGAAAAACTGTTTTTT.

This chain links TRBV19 with TRBJ2-1, with 8 positions matching TRBD2. Germline V gene sequence: CDR1 LNHDA, CDR2 SQIVND (reference sequence). The trim removed 6 bases at V and 6 bases at J, leaving 16 bases unmatched. This CDR3 comprises 17 residues. This chain's CDR3 is CASSPNTGASGRNEQFF. In nucleotides, the CDR3 is TGTGCCAGTAGCCCAAATACGGGGGCTAGCGGGCGCAATGAGCAGTTCTTC.

This clone has a handful of counts. The chain couples TRBV7-9 to TRBJ2-4, with a tentative D call TRBD2 (5 bases). Germline CDR1 and CDR2: SEHNR and FQNEAQ (reference sequence). The CDR3 sequence is 17 residues long. V lost 1 base and J 0 bases, leaving 13 bases between the germline ends. CDR3 amino acids: CASSLGDRRLAKNIQYF. In DNA, the CDR3 is TGTGCCAGCAGCTTAGGGGATCGGAGGCTAGCCAAAAACATTCAGTACTTC.

CDR3 nucleotides: TGTGCCAGCAGCCCGGGACAGGGCCCTCGTGAGACCCAGTACTTC. Its protein product is CASSPGQGPRETQYF. V is TRBV2 and J is TRBJ2-5; 9 nucleotides align to TRBD1. Germline loops: CDR1 SNHLY, CDR2 FYNNEI. The length of the CDR3 is 15 residues. The V segment lost 6 bases and the J segment 5 bases; nucleotides outside the gene matches: 10.

This clone appeared a single time. The chain is built from TRBV19 and TRBJ2-3, with TRBD2 matching 11 bases. The length of the CDR3 is 16 residues. With 8 bases clipped from V and 3 bases from J, the junction kept 10 bases outside the gene matches. Germline assignment: CDR1 LNHDA and CDR2 SQIVND (reference sequence). The CDR3 bases are TGTGCCAGTCGGAGGAGACTAGCGGGGAATACAGATACGCAGTATTTT. Translation: CASRRRLAGNTDTQYF.

The gene calls are TRBV4-2 and TRBJ2-3, with 10 bases matching TRBD2. Germline V gene lookup returns CDR1 LGHNA and CDR2 YNFKEQ. CDR3 length equals 17 residues. With 3 bases clipped from V and 5 bases from J, the junction kept 11 bases outside the gene matches. The chain's CDR3 is CASSHPLAGEAGDTQYF. The CDR3 DNA is TGTGCCAGCAGCCACCCTCTAGCGGGGGAGGCGGGAGATACGCAGTATTTT.

CDR3 bases: TGTGCCATCAGCGCAGGGTGGAACATTCAGTACTTC. Translation gives CAISAGWNIQYF. The chain links TRBV10-3 to TRBJ2-4; weak D call: TRBD1 (5 bases). There are 12 residues in the CDR3. V lost 6 bases, J lost 7 bases, and 10 bases lay in between. The germline V gene has CDR1 ENHRY and CDR2 SYGVKD.

The J gene is TRBJ2-7, the V gene TRBV28, with 11 bases identical to TRBD1. Germline CDR1 and CDR2: MDHEN and SYDVKM. The V and J ends lost 6 bases and 2 bases, in that order; junction bases with no gene match: 3. This CDR3 region has 14 residues. Here the CDR3 reads CASREDRGPYEQYF. The CDR3 coding sequence is TGTGCCAGCAGGGAGGACAGGGGGCCCTACGAGCAGTACTTC.

V usage is TRBV5-1 and J usage is TRBJ2-7; 11 nucleotides agree with TRBD1. The germline CDR1 and CDR2 sequences are SGHRS and YFSETQ. J was trimmed by 4 bases and V by 4 bases; bases with no gene match: 7. The CDR3 spans 15 residues. The CDR3 protein is CASSVAGTGGYEQYF. The CDR3 DNA reads TGCGCCAGCAGCGTGGCGGGGACAGGGGGATACGAGCAGTACTTC.

The chain is built from TRBV18 and TRBJ1-3; the match to TRBD1 covers 7 bases. In germline, CDR1 is KGHSH, CDR2 LQKENI. The V gene end was trimmed by 2 bases and the J gene end by 4 bases; junction bases not matched to a gene: 5. The length of the CDR3 is 15 residues. The CDR3 DNA is TGTGCCAGCTCACCAAGACAGGGAAGCGGAAACACCATATATTTT. Amino acid sequence: CASSPRQGSGNTIYF.

The chain couples TRBV5-1 to TRBJ2-7; 8 bases match TRBD1. V dropped 0 bases and J dropped 5; count of bases not matched to a gene: 16. CDR3 length: 18 residues. The germline V gene has CDR1 SGHRS and CDR2 YFSETQ. This chain's CDR3 is CASSLAAGGVTFAHEQYF. The CDR3, as DNA: TGCGCCAGCAGCTTGGCGGCAGGGGGCGTAACTTTCGCCCACGAGCAGTACTTC.

This clone was detected a few times. The chain is built from TRBV10-3 and TRBJ1-6, with TRBD1 as a possible D gene (6 bases). With 2 bases removed from V and 4 bases from J, the gap between germline ends came to 9 bases. This CDR3 contains 15 residues. Germline V CDR1 and CDR2: ENHRY, SYGVKD. The DNA for the CDR3 is TGTGCCATCAGTGAGCAGGGGAAGTATAATTCACCCCTCCACTTT. Its translation: CAISEQGKYNSPLHF.

The chain recombines TRBV30 with TRBJ1-2, with D maybe TRBD1 (5 bases). Germline CDR1 and CDR2: GTSNPN and SVGIG (reference sequence). With 2 bases removed from V and 4 bases from J, the gap between germline ends came to 17 bases. This CDR3 comprises 15 residues. The CDR3 nucleotides read TGTGCCTGGAGTCCTTTGGCCAGGGCGTCCTATGGCTACACCTTC. This encodes CAWSPLARASYGYTF.

CDR3: CASSLVKVMRVDGYTF. In nucleotides, the CDR3 is TGTGCCAGCAGCCTAGTGAAGGTTATGAGGGTGGATGGCTACACCTTC. V usage is TRBV28 and J usage is TRBJ1-2; D is ambiguous. The V and J ends lost 6 bases and 6 bases respectively, with 23 bases between them. The CDR3 contains 16 residues. Germline CDR1 reads MDHEN; CDR2 reads SYDVKM.

The chain combines TRBV5-6 with TRBJ1-2; 7 bases line up with TRBD1. V lost 0 bases, J lost 7 bases, and 6 bases stayed unmatched. CDR3 size: 14 residues. Germline-derived CDR1 and CDR2 are SGHDT and YYEEEE. The CDR3 nucleotides are TGTGCCAGCAGCTTGGGACAGGGTTGGGGTGGCTACACCTTC. Its translation: CASSLGQGWGGYTF.